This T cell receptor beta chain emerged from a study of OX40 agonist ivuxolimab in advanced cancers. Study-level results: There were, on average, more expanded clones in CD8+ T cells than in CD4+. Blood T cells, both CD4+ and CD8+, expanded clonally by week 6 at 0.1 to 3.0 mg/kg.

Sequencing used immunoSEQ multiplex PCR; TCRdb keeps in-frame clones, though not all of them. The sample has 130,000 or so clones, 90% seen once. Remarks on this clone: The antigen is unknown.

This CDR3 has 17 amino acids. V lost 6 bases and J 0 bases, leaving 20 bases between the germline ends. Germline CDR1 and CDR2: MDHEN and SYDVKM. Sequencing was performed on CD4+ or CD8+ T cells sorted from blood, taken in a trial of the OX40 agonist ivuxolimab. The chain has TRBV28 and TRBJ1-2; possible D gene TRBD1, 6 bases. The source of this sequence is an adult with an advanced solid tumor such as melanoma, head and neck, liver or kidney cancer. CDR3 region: CASSSSPTGITNYGYTF. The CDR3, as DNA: TGTGCCAGCAGCTCTTCCCCCACAGGGATAACTAACTATGGCTACACCTTC.